A single sample is the source of the 32 T cell receptor beta chains below, sequenced in a study of blood T cell repertoires in COVID-19. Profiled with immunoSEQ multiplex PCR; TCRdb holds only in-frame clones, not every one. The sample has nearly 250,000 clones, 75% to 85% seen once. Input material: PBMCs or T cells enriched from blood (not recorded which). These receptors originate from a woman aged 50 to 60 with acute COVID-19.

This chain links TRBV6-6 with TRBJ1-2; the D gene is possibly TRBD1 (5 bases). CDR3 length: 12 residues. Trimming cost V 4 bases and J 7 bases, with 10 bases left between them. CDR1 is MNHNY and CDR2 is SVGAGI in the germline V gene (reference sequence). The CDR3: CASSFTDSGYTF. The CDR3 DNA reads as TGTGCCAGCAGTTTCACCGACAGTGGCTACACCTTC.

This clone has only one observation. The chain uses TRBV3-1 (or the pseudogene TRBV3-2) and TRBJ2-5, with D perhaps matching TRBD2 (5 bases). Per germline, CDR1 LGHDT and CDR2 YNNKEL (reference sequence). V was clipped by 1 base and J by 1 base, with 16 bases between them. The CDR3 runs to 17 residues. The CDR3 nucleotides read TGTGCCAGCAGCCAAGTCAGCGAGGGCGTCATCCAAGAGACCCAGTACTTC. It translates to CASSQVSEGVIQETQYF.

V usage is TRBV5-1 and J usage is TRBJ1-2; 7 nucleotides line up with TRBD1. CDR1 is SGHRS, CDR2 YFSETQ, per germline. This CDR3 contains 14 residues. J was trimmed by 8 bases and V by 0 bases; bases with no gene match: 7. CDR3 nucleotide sequence: TGCGCCAGCAGCTTGGGTGGACAGGTGGAAGGCTACACCTTC. Protein: CASSLGGQVEGYTF. Together with reference TRBV5-1 and TRBJ1-2, the CDR3 gives the full variable domain: KAGVTQTPRYLIKTRGQQVTLSCSPISGHRSVSWYQQTPGQGLQFLFEYFSETQRNKGNFPGRFSGRQFSNSRSEMNVSTLELGDSALYLCASSLGGQVEGYTFGSGTRLTVV.

The chain joins TRBV19 to TRBJ2-4, with D perhaps matching TRBD1 (6 bases). With 3 bases removed from V and 4 bases from J, the gap between germline ends came to 10 bases. CDR3 size: 14 residues. The germline CDR1 and CDR2 sequences are LNHDA and SQIVND (reference sequence). The CDR3 DNA reads TGTGCCAGTAGTATTCGACAGGCGAAAAACATTCAGTACTTC. Translation: CASSIRQAKNIQYF.

The gene calls are TRBV4-3 and TRBJ1-4; possibly TRBD1 for D (5 bases). Germline V gives CDR1 LGHNA, CDR2 YSLEER. The CDR3 has 16 residues. Trimming took 3 bases from V and 3 from J, leaving 14 bases between them. The CDR3 is CASSHRGDSANEKLFF. CDR3 coding DNA: TGCGCCAGCAGCCACCGAGGCGACAGCGCTAATGAAAAACTGTTTTTT.

V and J are TRBV30 and TRBJ2-3, with D perhaps matching TRBD1 (5 bases). V gave up 3 bases and J gave up 1 base, with 14 bases separating them. The CDR3 length is 15 residues. Germline CDR1 GTSNPN, CDR2 SVGIG (reference sequence). CDR3 amino acids: CAWRAQGFGTDTQYF. The CDR3 nucleotides are TGTGCCTGGAGGGCCCAGGGATTCGGCACAGATACGCAGTATTTT.

This chain links TRBV6-4 with TRBJ2-4; possible D gene TRBD1, 5 bases. The CDR3 length is 15 residues. With 5 bases removed from V and 3 bases from J, the gap between germline ends came to 14 bases. Germline V lookup: CDR1 MRHNA, CDR2 SNTAGT. The CDR3 loop reads CASSKTAPLKNIQYF. The CDR3 DNA is TGTGCCAGCAGTAAGACAGCACCTCTCAAAAACATTCAGTACTTC.

CDR3 loop: CASRTANTEAFF. For the CDR3, the DNA is TGTGCCAGTAGGACAGCAAACACTGAAGCTTTCTTT. The chain employs TRBV6-5 and TRBJ1-1, with D possibly TRBD1 on 6 matching bases. Per the germline V gene, CDR1 is MNHEY and CDR2 is SVGAGI. The CDR3 loop spans 12 amino acids. V was cut by 9 bases and J by 2 bases, with 10 bases left in between.

This clone was detected only a few times. The rearrangement uses TRBV9 and TRBJ1-2, with 7 positions matching TRBD1. This CDR3 spans 14 amino acids. Germline V gene data show CDR1 as SGDLS and CDR2 as YYNGEE. Trimming at V came to 1 base and at J to 3 bases, leaving 3 bases not matched to a gene. This CDR3 is CASSVKDRDYGYTF. The CDR3 DNA sequence: TGTGCCAGCAGCGTAAAAGACAGGGACTATGGCTACACCTTC.

CDR3 sequence: CATSRITGIYSGNTIYF. CDR3 DNA sequence: TGTGCCACCAGCAGAATCACAGGGATCTACTCTGGAAACACCATATATTTT. The chain couples TRBV15 to TRBJ1-3; tentative D call: TRBD1 (6 bases). CDR3 length: 17 amino acids. CDR1 and CDR2 from the germline V gene are LNHNV and YYDKDF (reference sequence). V was trimmed by 2 bases and J by 0 bases, leaving 14 bases between them.

The genes are TRBV6-5 and TRBJ1-1; no clear D gene. CDR3 size: 14 residues. V lost 2 bases and J 0 bases, leaving 7 bases between the germline ends. The V gene's germline CDR1 is MNHEY and CDR2 SVGAGI. The CDR3 DNA is TGTGCCAGCAGTTACCACCACATGAACACTGAAGCTTTCTTT. This gives the protein CASSYHHMNTEAFF.

This clone was recorded a few times. The genes are TRBV19 and TRBJ2-7; no reliable D call. Germline assignment: CDR1 LNHDA and CDR2 SQIVND (reference sequence). V was shortened by 3 bases and J by 5 bases, with 11 bases between the two germline ends. The CDR3 spans 13 residues. The CDR3 is CASSIRVKDEQYF. The CDR3 DNA reads as TGTGCCAGTAGTATTCGGGTTAAGGACGAGCAGTACTTC.

V and J are TRBV19 and TRBJ1-1; D remains unclear. V gave up 2 bases and J gave up 7 bases, with 11 bases separating them. This CDR3 comprises 13 residues. Germline V gives CDR1 LNHDA, CDR2 SQIVND (reference sequence). This chain's CDR3 is CASSINAGREAFF. The CDR3 DNA follows: TGTGCCAGTAGTATAAATGCAGGCCGTGAAGCTTTCTTT.

The CDR3 bases are TGTGCCAGCAGCCAAGGGACAGGCGATCTCGGCTACACCTTC. Translated, it gives CASSQGTGDLGYTF. V is TRBV3-1 (or the pseudogene TRBV3-2) and J is TRBJ1-2, with 7 nucleotides matching TRBD1. Trimming removed 1 base from V and 8 bases from J; junction bases left unmatched: 7. Germline CDR1 reads LGHDT; CDR2 reads YNNKEL (reference sequence). The CDR3 extends over 14 amino acids.

This chain connects TRBV6-5 to TRBJ1-6; no reliable D call. This CDR3 has 16 residues. V was trimmed by 1 base and J by 2 bases, leaving 9 bases between them. The germline V gene has CDR1 MNHEY and CDR2 SVGAGI. DNA for the CDR3: TGTGCCAGCAGTTACTTCGGGGATCCCTATAATTCACCCCTCCACTTT. Protein sequence: CASSYFGDPYNSPLHF.

The V gene is TRBV21-1, the J gene TRBJ2-5; the D call TRBD2 from the table was never checked on the DNA. TRBV21-1 is a known pseudogene. This CDR3 contains 13 residues. CDR3 sequence (DNA): TGTGCCAGCACATGTATGATAAGCGAGACCCAGTACTTC. This encodes CASTCMISETQYF.

This chain links TRBV6-6 with TRBJ1-1; TRBD1 matches at 10 bases. This CDR3 comprises 16 residues. The germline gives CDR1 MNHNY, CDR2 SVGAGI (reference sequence). The ends lost 6 bases at V and 0 bases at J; junction bases unmatched: 7. CDR3 sequence (DNA): TGTGCCAGCAGCAGGACAGGGGGTGAGATGAACACTGAAGCTTTCTTT. Encoded protein: CASSRTGGEMNTEAFF.

The rearrangement uses TRBV19 and TRBJ2-1, with TRBD1 matching over 10 bases. The ends lost 3 bases at V and 9 bases at J; junction bases unmatched: 5. The CDR3 runs 14 residues. Germline CDR1 is LNHDA and CDR2 is SQIVND (reference sequence). The DNA of the CDR3 is TGTGCCAGTAGTATCGACAGGGGGCTGGGTGAGCAGTTCTTC. Protein: CASSIDRGLGEQFF.

This rearrangement joins TRBV20-1 to TRBJ2-5; 11 bases align to TRBD2. The CDR3 has 14 residues. V lost 3 bases to trimming and J lost 1 base; unmatched junction nucleotides: 1. The germline gives CDR1 DFQATT, CDR2 SNEGSKA (reference sequence). This CDR3 is CSASSGGAQETQYF. The CDR3 DNA reads as TGCAGTGCTAGTAGCGGGGGGGCCCAAGAGACCCAGTACTTC.

This clone was detected only a few times. The chain links TRBV6-5 to TRBJ1-1; D may be TRBD1 (5 bases). The germline CDR1 and CDR2 sequences are MNHEY and SVGAGI. Trimming stripped 6 bases from V and 1 base from J, with 9 bases between. This CDR3 is 13 amino acids long. The CDR3 sequence is CASSRTGNTEAFF. CDR3 nucleotides: TGTGCCAGCAGCCGAACAGGGAACACTGAAGCTTTCTTT.

This chain links TRBV7-2 with TRBJ1-4, with 7 bases aligning to TRBD1. CDR1 is SGHTA and CDR2 is FQGNSA in the germline V gene. The J segment lost 9 bases and the V segment lost 3 bases, leaving 13 bases of the junction unmatched. The CDR3 runs to 16 residues. In nucleotides, the CDR3 is TGTGCCAGCAGCTTCGCCGGGACAGCCGGCCAGAAAAAACTGTTTTTT. Translating gives CASSFAGTAGQKKLFF.

The chain couples TRBV6-2 or TRBV6-3 to TRBJ1-1, with D maybe TRBD1 (5 bases). Germline V gives CDR1 MNHEY, CDR2 SVGEGT. V was shortened by 6 bases and J by 2 bases, with 10 bases between the two germline ends. There are 13 residues in the CDR3. The CDR3 region has the DNA TGTGCCAGCAGCCGACAGTCTAACACTGAAGCTTTCTTT. This translates into CASSRQSNTEAFF.

The genes are TRBV7-9 and TRBJ1-1, with 7 bases matching TRBD1. CDR3 length: 14 amino acids. The germline CDR1 and CDR2 sequences are SEHNR and FQNEAQ (reference sequence). The junction had 5 bases not matched to a gene; V was cut back by 1 base and J by 6 bases. CDR3 sequence (DNA): TGTGCCAGCAGCTTAGATACAGGGGTGGCTGAAGCTTTCTTT. Translating gives CASSLDTGVAEAFF.

The V call is TRBV4-3, the J call TRBJ1-6; D not certain. The V gene lost 0 bases and the J gene lost 7 bases, with 13 bases spanning the gap. This CDR3 contains 16 residues. CDR1 and CDR2 from the germline V gene are LGHNA and YSLEER. The CDR3 protein is CASSQDDGSKNSPLHF. The DNA of the CDR3 is TGCGCCAGCAGCCAAGATGACGGGAGCAAGAATTCACCCCTCCACTTT.

The chain recombines TRBV7-9 with TRBJ2-2; unclear D gene. The V gene lost 1 base and the J gene lost 4 bases, with 10 bases spanning the gap. Germline V gene lookup returns CDR1 SEHNR and CDR2 FQNEAQ (reference sequence). The CDR3 length is 15 residues. CDR3 sequence: CASSLGEYFTGELFF. CDR3 nucleotide sequence: TGTGCCAGCAGCTTAGGAGAATACTTCACCGGGGAGCTGTTTTTT.

This chain connects TRBV6-1 to TRBJ1-1, with a possible D match to TRBD1 (5 bases). Germline loops: CDR1 MNHNS, CDR2 SASEGT. The CDR3 contains 13 residues. Trimming took 3 bases from V and 12 from J, leaving 17 bases between them. The DNA for the CDR3 is TGTGCCAGCAGTGAGGGGGACGGCGGGGGACCTTTCTTT. Amino acid sequence: CASSEGDGGGPFF.

The chain links TRBV13 to TRBJ1-6, with 8 positions matching TRBD1. V trimming: 5 bases; J trimming: 9 bases; junction bases outside the gene matches: 9. Germline values: CDR1 PRHDT, CDR2 FYEKMQ (reference sequence). This CDR3 spans 15 amino acids. The CDR3 DNA sequence: TGTGCCAGCAGCGCCGAGGACAGGGAGGGTTCACCCCTCCACTTT. It codes for CASSAEDREGSPLHF.

The J gene is TRBJ2-7, the V gene TRBV27; 8 bases are a match to TRBD1. V lost 6 bases to trimming and J lost 1 base; unmatched junction nucleotides: 8. Looked up from germline, CDR1 is MNHEY and CDR2 is SMNVEV (reference sequence). The CDR3 covers 15 residues. CDR3 sequence reads: CASSPTGVRSYEQYF. CDR3 bases: TGTGCCAGCAGCCCGACAGGGGTTAGGTCCTACGAGCAGTACTTC.

V is TRBV5-1 and J is TRBJ1-6, with 10 bases matching TRBD1. CDR1 and CDR2 (germline): SGHRS, YFSETQ. The CDR3 is 17 residues long. Losses at the gene ends were 4 bases for V and 0 bases for J; bases not matched to a gene: 4. CDR3 sequence: CASSETGGISYNSPLHF. As DNA, the CDR3 is TGCGCCAGCAGCGAGACAGGGGGCATCTCCTATAATTCACCCCTCCACTTT.

The chain is built from TRBV5-3 and TRBJ2-2; TRBD1 is a possible D gene (6 bases). TRBV5-3 is labeled an ORF, and its function is uncertain. Between the trimmed V and J ends, which lost 1 base and 5 bases, there was a span of 15 bases. This CDR3 spans 16 amino acids. The CDR3 loop reads CARSLRRQERTGELFF. The DNA of the CDR3 is TGTGCCAGAAGCTTGCGGCGACAGGAAAGAACCGGGGAGCTGTTTTTT.

The chain has TRBV3-1 (or the pseudogene TRBV3-2) and TRBJ1-4, with 7 bases identical to TRBD1. The trim removed 2 bases at V and 0 bases at J, leaving 6 bases unmatched. Germline CDR1 and CDR2: LGHDT and YNNKEL (reference sequence). The CDR3 runs 17 residues. CDR3 sequence reads: CASSQRAGTATNEKLFF. The CDR3 nucleotides read TGTGCCAGCAGCCAACGGGCCGGGACAGCAACTAATGAAAAACTGTTTTTT.

The rearrangement uses TRBV7-8 and TRBJ2-7; TRBD2 aligns across 10 bases. The CDR3 has 14 residues. CDR1 is SGHVS, CDR2 FQNEAQ, per germline. Trimming at V came to 3 bases and at J to 7 bases, leaving 6 bases not matched to a gene. The CDR3 coding sequence is TGTGCCAGCAGCTTTAGCGGGGGGCCCGGAGAGCAGTACTTC. Translating it yields CASSFSGGPGEQYF.